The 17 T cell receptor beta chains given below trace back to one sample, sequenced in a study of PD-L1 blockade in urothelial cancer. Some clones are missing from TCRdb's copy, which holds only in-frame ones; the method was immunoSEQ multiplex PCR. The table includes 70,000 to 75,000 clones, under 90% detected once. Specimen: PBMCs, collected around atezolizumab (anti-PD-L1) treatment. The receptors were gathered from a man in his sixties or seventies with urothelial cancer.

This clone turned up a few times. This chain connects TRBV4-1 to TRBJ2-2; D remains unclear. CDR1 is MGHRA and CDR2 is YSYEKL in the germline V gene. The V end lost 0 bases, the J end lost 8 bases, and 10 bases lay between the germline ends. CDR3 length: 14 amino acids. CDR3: CASSQESTPGELFF. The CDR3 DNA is TGCGCCAGCAGCCAAGAAAGCACTCCTGGGGAGCTGTTTTTT.

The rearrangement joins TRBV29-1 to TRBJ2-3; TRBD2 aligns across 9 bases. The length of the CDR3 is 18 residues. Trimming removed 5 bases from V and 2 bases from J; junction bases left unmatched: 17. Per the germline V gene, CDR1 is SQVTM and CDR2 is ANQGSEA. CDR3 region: CSVQFRSGRRGHTDTQYF. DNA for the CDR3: TGCAGCGTTCAGTTTCGGAGCGGGAGGAGGGGGCACACAGATACGCAGTATTTT.

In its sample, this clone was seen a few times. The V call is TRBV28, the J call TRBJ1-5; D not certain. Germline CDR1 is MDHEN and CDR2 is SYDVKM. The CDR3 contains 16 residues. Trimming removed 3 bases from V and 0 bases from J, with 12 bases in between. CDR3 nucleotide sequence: TGTGCCAGCAGTTTTACGGGGTTCTATAGCAATCAGCCCCAGCATTTT. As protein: CASSFTGFYSNQPQHF.

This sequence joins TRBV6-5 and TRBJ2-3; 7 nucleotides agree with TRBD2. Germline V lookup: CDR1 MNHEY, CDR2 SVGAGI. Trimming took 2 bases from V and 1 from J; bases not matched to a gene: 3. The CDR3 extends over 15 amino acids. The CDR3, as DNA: TGTGCCAGCAGTTACGTCAGCGGGGGCACAGATACGCAGTATTTT. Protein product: CASSYVSGGTDTQYF.

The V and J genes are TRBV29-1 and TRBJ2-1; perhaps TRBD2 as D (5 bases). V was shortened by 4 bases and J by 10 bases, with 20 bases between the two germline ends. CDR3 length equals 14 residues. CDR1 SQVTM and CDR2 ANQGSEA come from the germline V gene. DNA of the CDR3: TGCAGCGTTGTGGACTCCTCCCCCCGGTGGGAGCAGTTCTTC. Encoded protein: CSVVDSSPRWEQFF.

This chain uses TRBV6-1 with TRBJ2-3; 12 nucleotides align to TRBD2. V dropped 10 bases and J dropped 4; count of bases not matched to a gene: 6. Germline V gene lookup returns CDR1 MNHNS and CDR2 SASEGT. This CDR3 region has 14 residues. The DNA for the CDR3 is TGTGCCACCCGGACTAGCGGGACCTCAGATACGCAGTATTTT. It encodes CATRTSGTSDTQYF.

The CDR3 here is CASSVSGGPYNEQFF. The CDR3 DNA is TGTGCCAGCAGCGTAAGCGGGGGACCCTACAATGAGCAGTTCTTC. The chain recombines TRBV9 with TRBJ2-1; 8 bases agree with TRBD2. V gave up 1 base and J gave up 2 bases; unmatched junction bases: 2. Germline V CDR1 and CDR2: SGDLS, YYNGEE. The CDR3 is 15 residues long.

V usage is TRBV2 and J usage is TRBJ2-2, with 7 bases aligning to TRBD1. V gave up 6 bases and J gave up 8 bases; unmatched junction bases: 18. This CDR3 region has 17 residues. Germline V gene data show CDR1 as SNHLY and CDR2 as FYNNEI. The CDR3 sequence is CASRLYLQREGAGELFF. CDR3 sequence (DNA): TGTGCCAGCAGGCTATACCTCCAGCGCGAGGGGGCTGGGGAGCTGTTTTTT.

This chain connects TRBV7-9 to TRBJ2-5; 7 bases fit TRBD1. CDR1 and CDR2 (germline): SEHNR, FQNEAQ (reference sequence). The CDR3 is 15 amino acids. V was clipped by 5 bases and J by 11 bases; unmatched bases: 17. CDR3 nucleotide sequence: TGTGCCAGCAGCGGACCCGGACAGGTAAAGGAAGAGCAGTACTTC. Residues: CASSGPGQVKEEQYF.

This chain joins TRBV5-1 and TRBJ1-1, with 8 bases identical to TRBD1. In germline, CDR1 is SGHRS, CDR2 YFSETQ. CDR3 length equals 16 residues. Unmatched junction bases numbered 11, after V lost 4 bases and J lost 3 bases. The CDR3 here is CASSPGRWTGYTEAFF. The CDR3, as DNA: TGCGCCAGCAGCCCCGGTCGCTGGACAGGGTACACTGAAGCTTTCTTT.

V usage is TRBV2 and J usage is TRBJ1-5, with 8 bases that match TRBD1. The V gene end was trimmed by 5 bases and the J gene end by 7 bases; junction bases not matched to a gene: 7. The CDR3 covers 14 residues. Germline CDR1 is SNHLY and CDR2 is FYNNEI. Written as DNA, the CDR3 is TGTGCCAGCAGTCTGGGACAGGCCCCACAGCCCCAGCATTTT. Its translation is CASSLGQAPQPQHF.

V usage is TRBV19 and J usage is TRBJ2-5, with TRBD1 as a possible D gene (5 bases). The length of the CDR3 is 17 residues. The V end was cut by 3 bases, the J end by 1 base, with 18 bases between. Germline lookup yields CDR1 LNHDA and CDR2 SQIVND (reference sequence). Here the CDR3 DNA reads TGTGCCAGTAGTATCTTCGAAGGGGCGGCTTTCCAAGAGACCCAGTACTTC. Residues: CASSIFEGAAFQETQYF.

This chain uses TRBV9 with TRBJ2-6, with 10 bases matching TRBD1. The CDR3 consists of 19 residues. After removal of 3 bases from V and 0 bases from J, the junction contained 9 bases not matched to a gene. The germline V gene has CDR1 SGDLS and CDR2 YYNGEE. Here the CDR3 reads CASSGPPDRGPSGANVLTF. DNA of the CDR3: TGTGCCAGCAGCGGACCCCCTGACAGGGGGCCCTCTGGGGCCAACGTCCTGACTTTC.

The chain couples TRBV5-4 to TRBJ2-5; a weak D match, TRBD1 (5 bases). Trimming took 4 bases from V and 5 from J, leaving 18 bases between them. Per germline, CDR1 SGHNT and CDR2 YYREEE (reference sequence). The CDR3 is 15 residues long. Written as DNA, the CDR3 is TGTGCCAGCAGCAGGGGAAATAGTTTAGAGGAGACCCAGTACTTC. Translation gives CASSRGNSLEETQYF. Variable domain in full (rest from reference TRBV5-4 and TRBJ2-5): ETGVTQSPTHLIKTRGQQVTLRCSSQSGHNTVSWYQQALGQGPQFIFQYYREEENGRGNFPPRFSGLQFPNYSSELNVNALELDDSALYLCASSRGNSLEETQYFGPGTRLLVL.

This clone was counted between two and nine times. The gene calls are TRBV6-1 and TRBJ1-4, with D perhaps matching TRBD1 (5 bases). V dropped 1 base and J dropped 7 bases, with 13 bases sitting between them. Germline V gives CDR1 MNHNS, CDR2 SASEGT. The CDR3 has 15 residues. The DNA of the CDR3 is TGTGCCAGCAGTGAAGGCGGGGCGGGCAGTGAAAAACTGTTTTTT. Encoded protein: CASSEGGAGSEKLFF.

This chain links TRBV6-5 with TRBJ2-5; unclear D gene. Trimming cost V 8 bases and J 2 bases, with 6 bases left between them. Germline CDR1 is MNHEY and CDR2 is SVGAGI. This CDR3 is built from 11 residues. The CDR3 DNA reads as TGTGCCAGCCAGACACAAGAGACCCAGTACTTC. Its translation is CASQTQETQYF.

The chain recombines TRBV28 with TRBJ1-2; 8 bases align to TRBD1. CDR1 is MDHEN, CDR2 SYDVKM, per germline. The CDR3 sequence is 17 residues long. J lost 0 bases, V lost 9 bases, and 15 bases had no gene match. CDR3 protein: CASREGGTGLSNYGYTF. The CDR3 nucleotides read TGTGCCAGTCGAGAGGGGGGGACAGGACTTTCTAACTATGGCTACACCTTC.